Following are 22 T cell receptor beta chains from one sample sequenced in a study of response to subunit inactivated influenza vaccine listed by TCRdb under 2018. Library prep was done by RT-PCR. The sequencer was an Illumina HiSeq 2500. In TCRdb, the public reads were trimmed at Q25 with fastp and aligned with MiXCR, with productive beta chains retained. Rows are unified per CDR3 protein, each entry keeping the most common DNA and genes. The sample table shows just under 550,000 distinct CDR3 sequences, and under 30% are seen once. The ten most abundant clones make up 2.8% of the sample. The sample also formed part of further work on T cells expressing NK-cell markers. As noted in the second study: 5'RACE template switching, by which a universal primer site and unique molecular identifiers were added, was used to make TCR beta cDNA libraries.

Material: CD4+ T cells sorted from PBMCs, obtained about 13 days after vaccination. The receptors were gathered from a man aged 50-60 years who received an inactivated influenza vaccine. Donor details come from another sample of the same person, matched by shared clones.

The CDR3 bases are TGCGCCAGCAGCCCCTTGTTCTCCGCGGCCTACGAGCAGTACTTC. This translates into CASSPLFSAAYEQYF. The chain combines TRBV4-1 with TRBJ2-7; D gene ambiguous. Trimming pared 4 bases from V and 2 bases from J, leaving 15 bases between. CDR3 length equals 15 residues. Germline V lookup: CDR1 MGHRA, CDR2 YSYEKL.

The V call is TRBV3-1, the J call TRBJ2-7, with D unclear. Trimming took 1 base from V and 6 from J, leaving 16 bases between them. This CDR3 region has 15 residues. CDR1 is LGHDT and CDR2 is YNNKEL in the germline V gene (reference sequence). CDR3 bases: TGTGCCAGCAGCCAAGGTCCCCCGGGTGTGAGCGAGCAGTACTTC. This sequence encodes CASSQGPPGVSEQYF.

In its sample, this clonotype was seen a few times. The chain carries TRBV5-1 and TRBJ2-1; TRBD2 matches 15 bases. CDR3 size: 17 residues. The V gene's germline CDR1 is SGHRS and CDR2 YFSETQ. Trimming at V came to 4 bases and at J to 7 bases, leaving 9 bases not matched to a gene. The CDR3 sequence is CASSKWTSGRALNEQFF. The DNA of the CDR3 is TGCGCCAGCAGCAAATGGACTAGCGGGAGGGCTCTGAATGAGCAGTTCTTC.

About this clonotype: A much larger clone lies a single base off, so this may be a read error. The J gene is TRBJ2-5, the V gene TRBV12-3 or TRBV12-4; D may match TRBD1 or TRBD2 (5 bases each). V was trimmed by 5 bases and J by 5 bases, leaving 12 bases between them. CDR3 size: 13 residues. CDR3 sequence: CASSMTGDETQYF. CDR3 DNA: TGTGCCAGCAGTATGACTGGGGACGAGACCCAGTACTTC.

The chain uses TRBV6-2 or TRBV6-3 and TRBJ2-5; 10 bases match TRBD2. Germline CDR1 is MNHEY and CDR2 is SVGEGT. V lost 2 bases and J lost 6; bases outside the gene matches: 9. The CDR3 totals 16 residues. The CDR3 here is CASSYGSGGLLQTQYF. In DNA form, the CDR3 reads TGTGCCAGCAGTTACGGTAGCGGGGGGCTGCTTCAGACCCAGTACTTC.

The chain employs TRBV20-1 and TRBJ1-6, with D perhaps TRBD1 (6 bases). Germline V gives CDR1 DFQATT, CDR2 SNEGSKA (reference sequence). CDR3 length: 11 residues. V was pared by 6 bases and J by 14 bases, with 14 bases between. CDR3 protein: CSARGIQSLHF. CDR3 DNA: TGCAGTGCGAGGGGGATTCAGTCCCTCCACTTT.

The chain uses TRBV29-1 and TRBJ2-1; 9 positions match TRBD2. V lost 4 bases, J lost 7 bases, and 5 bases stayed unmatched. Germline V lookup: CDR1 SQVTM, CDR2 ANQGSEA. The CDR3 sequence is 13 residues long. The CDR3 nucleotides are TGCAGCGTTGGGGTCCTAGCGGGGAATGAGCAGTTCTTC. This encodes CSVGVLAGNEQFF.

Only a few counts were recorded for this clonotype. The CDR3 loop is CASLPGLNTEAFF. In nucleotides, the CDR3 is TGTGCCAGCTTACCGGGACTCAACACTGAAGCTTTCTTT. The chain combines TRBV7-2 with TRBJ1-1; a weak D match, TRBD1 (5 bases). With 8 bases removed from V and 2 bases from J, the gap between germline ends came to 12 bases. Germline-derived CDR1 and CDR2 are SGHTA and FQGNSA. This CDR3 spans 13 amino acids. Supplemented by reference TRBV7-2 and TRBJ1-1, the full variable domain reads GAGVSQSPSNKVTEKGKDVELRCDPISGHTALYWYRQSLGQGLEFLIYFQGNSAPDKSGLPSDRFSAERTGGSVSTLTIQRTQQEDSAVYLCASLPGLNTEAFFGQGTRLTVV.

The table lists this clonotype with a few counts. The rearrangement uses TRBV6-1 and TRBJ2-2; 7 bases align to TRBD1. Trimming at V came to 7 bases and at J to 4 bases, leaving 9 bases not matched to a gene. This CDR3 contains 15 residues. Germline CDR1 is MNHNS and CDR2 is SASEGT. DNA of the CDR3: TGTGCCAGCAACCGTCTAGGGGGCACCACCGGGGAGCTGTTTTTT. Translated: CASNRLGGTTGELFF.

Ten or more counts support this clonotype. The DNA for the CDR3 is TGTGCCAGCAGCTCCCTTGGGGTGAACACTGAAGCTTTCTTT. Residues: CASSSLGVNTEAFF. The V and J genes are TRBV28 and TRBJ1-1, with D uncertain. From germline, CDR1 is MDHEN and CDR2 SYDVKM. The V and J ends lost 6 bases and 0 bases respectively, with 11 bases between them. CDR3 length: 14 residues.

This chain uses TRBV24-1 with TRBJ2-1; TRBD1 aligns across 11 bases. V lost 3 bases to trimming and J lost 7 bases; unmatched junction nucleotides: 10. The germline gives CDR1 KGHDR, CDR2 SFDVKD. This CDR3 spans 17 amino acids. As DNA, the CDR3 is TGTGCCACCAGTGATCCTTCGCTCCGGGACAGGGGGAATGAGCAGTTCTTC. Protein: CATSDPSLRDRGNEQFF.

This chain links TRBV5-1 with TRBJ2-7; D uncertain. The CDR3 is 13 amino acids. Trimming removed 5 bases at V and 6 bases at J, with 15 bases between. Germline CDR1 is SGHRS and CDR2 is YFSETQ. Here the CDR3 DNA reads TGCGCCAGCAGTAGGCTGGGGTCTCGCGAGCAGTACTTC. Amino acids: CASSRLGSREQYF.

The genes are TRBV11-2 and TRBJ2-7; D not certain. Germline CDR1 reads SGHAT; CDR2 reads FQNNGV. V lost 2 bases to trimming and J lost 1 base, with 9 bases between them. The CDR3 loop spans 14 amino acids. CDR3 sequence (DNA): TGTGCCAGCAGCTTAAAGGTCCCTTCCTACGAGCAGTACTTC. Translating it yields CASSLKVPSYEQYF.

This chain uses TRBV20-1 with TRBJ2-7, with TRBD1 matching 7 bases. V shed 2 bases, J shed 3 bases, and the junction held 10 bases outside the gene matches. This CDR3 is built from 15 residues. Germline V CDR1 and CDR2: DFQATT, SNEGSKA (reference sequence). CDR3 protein: CSARLGRGTFYEQYF. The CDR3, as DNA: TGCAGTGCTAGATTGGGCAGGGGGACATTCTACGAGCAGTACTTC.

This clonotype was counted a few times. This chain connects TRBV6-1 to TRBJ1-5; the match to TRBD1 covers 8 bases. V gave up 3 bases and J gave up 0 bases; unmatched junction bases: 4. Germline loops: CDR1 MNHNS, CDR2 SASEGT. The CDR3 covers 16 residues. Here the CDR3 DNA reads TGTGCCAGCAGTGAGCGACAGGGGTATAGCAATCAGCCCCAGCATTTT. Its translation: CASSERQGYSNQPQHF.

This clonotype was seen a handful of times. This chain uses TRBV29-1 with TRBJ1-3; D may be TRBD1 (5 bases). The V gene lost 2 bases and the J gene lost 0 bases, with 8 bases spanning the gap. This CDR3 has 14 residues. Germline CDR1 and CDR2: SQVTM and ANQGSEA. CDR3 loop: CSVEIGASGNTIYF. The CDR3 nucleotides are TGCAGCGTTGAAATCGGGGCCTCTGGAAACACCATATATTTT.

This rearrangement joins TRBV28 to TRBJ1-1; 8 bases map to TRBD1. J gave up 1 base and V 5 bases, and 6 bases lay outside the gene matches. The CDR3 is made up of 15 amino acids. The germline V gene encodes CDR1 MDHEN and CDR2 SYDVKM. The CDR3 reads CASSVLTGGNTEAFF. CDR3 nucleotide sequence: TGTGCCAGCAGTGTCTTAACAGGGGGGAACACTGAAGCTTTCTTT. Variable domain in full (rest from reference TRBV28 and TRBJ1-1): DVKVTQSSRYLVKRTGEKVFLECVQDMDHENMFWYRQDPGLGLRLIYFSYDVKMKEKGDIPEGYSVSREKKERFSLILESASTNQTSMYLCASSVLTGGNTEAFFGQGTRLTVV.

The chain employs TRBV28 and TRBJ1-4, with D hard to call. The CDR3 sequence is 15 residues long. Trimming left V 1 base short and J 5 bases short, with 11 bases between. The germline CDR1 and CDR2 sequences are MDHEN and SYDVKM. The CDR3 is CASSLYSRRNEKLFF. The CDR3 DNA follows: TGTGCCAGCAGTTTATACAGCAGGCGGAATGAAAAACTGTTTTTT.

The sample holds a few counts of this clonotype. The chain combines TRBV29-1 with TRBJ2-2, with 8 bases identical to TRBD2. The CDR3 has 15 residues. Germline lookup yields CDR1 SQVTM and CDR2 ANQGSEA. With 5 bases clipped from V and 1 base from J, the junction kept 6 bases outside the gene matches. The CDR3 sequence: CSVIRAGVNTGELFF. CDR3 bases: TGCAGCGTTATCCGAGCGGGAGTGAACACCGGGGAGCTGTTTTTT.

A few counts support this clonotype. V gene TRBV4-1 combines with J gene TRBJ2-7; TRBD2 matches at 13 bases. This CDR3 spans 19 amino acids. Trimming at V came to 2 bases and at J to 7 bases, leaving 17 bases not matched to a gene. Germline-derived CDR1 and CDR2 are MGHRA and YSYEKL. CDR3 residues: CASSQLTRTSGGSRKEQYF. Here the CDR3 DNA reads TGCGCCAGCAGCCAACTCACCCGGACTAGCGGGGGCAGCCGAAAGGAGCAGTACTTC.

This clonotype showed up just a few times. The genes are TRBV20-1 and TRBJ1-1, with a tentative D call TRBD1 (6 bases). The germline V gene encodes CDR1 DFQATT and CDR2 SNEGSKA (reference sequence). V lost 3 bases, J lost 3 bases, and 14 bases lay in between. The CDR3 covers 14 residues. DNA of the CDR3: TGCAGTGCTAGTCATCCAGGGGAGTACACTGAAGCTTTCTTT. Amino acid sequence: CSASHPGEYTEAFF.

This clonotype came up a few times. This sequence joins TRBV5-1 and TRBJ2-3; tentatively, D is TRBD1 (5 bases). Looked up from germline, CDR1 is SGHRS and CDR2 is YFSETQ. Trimming pared 3 bases from V and 6 bases from J, leaving 20 bases between. This CDR3 has 16 residues. DNA for the CDR3: TGCGCCAGCAGCTCAAAGTTGGGCAGGGTCTGGGATACGCAGTATTTT. Translating gives CASSSKLGRVWDTQYF.